What follows is one T cell receptor beta chain and its context. This sample was included in a study of blood T cell repertoires in COVID-19. Generated by immunoSEQ multiplex PCR, the TCRdb table keeps only in-frame clones and is missing some. The sample gives roughly 130,000 clones, just under 85% of which show up once; nearly 3.5% is in the top ten. The V end was cut by 6 bases, the J end by 5 bases, with 16 bases between. This CDR3 has 14 amino acids. CDR1 and CDR2 from the germline V gene are SGHTA and FQGNSA. This TCR was sampled from a woman between 45 and 60 years old with acute COVID-19. The rearrangement links TRBV7-2 to TRBJ2-5, with D possibly matching TRBD1 (6 bases). What was sequenced was PBMCs or T cells enriched from blood (not recorded which). The CDR3 DNA reads TGTGCCAGCAGTCCTAGGGGGATTGGTGAGACCCAGTACTTC. Its protein is CASSPRGIGETQYF.